This T cell receptor (beta chain) was sequenced in a study of cytomegalovirus exposure and HLA in healthy donors. Unmatched junction bases numbered 5, after V lost 6 bases and J lost 2 bases. The CDR3 totals 14 residues. CDR1 and CDR2 (germline): MNHNY, SVGAGI (reference sequence). Researchers ran the PCR with 60 Vbeta and 13 Jbeta primers. Repertoires were generated with immunoSEQ multiplex PCR, while TCRdb's copy carries only in-frame clones and drops some. The table includes roughly 120,000 clones, 75% to 90% detected once. The clonotype was recovered from a female donor in good health and CMV-seropositive. The chain has TRBV6-6 and TRBJ2-5; TRBD1 agrees at 8 bases. Sequences were obtained from PBMCs. CDR3 coding DNA: TGTGCCAGCAGCCACAGGGGGGCACAAGAGACCCAGTACTTC. Amino acids: CASSHRGAQETQYF.